This TCR beta chain was identified in a study of molecular identifiers for immune sequencing clone quantification. Naive CD8 T cells were sorted, and the gate applied was CD8+CD4-CCR7+CD45RA+. CDR1 and CDR2 (germline): DFQATT, SNEGSKA (reference sequence). CDR3 length: 14 amino acids. Trimming took 6 bases from V and 2 from J; bases not matched to a gene: 4. Study results and caveats: Highly expanded clone sizes could end up underestimated if a barcode were shared by identical TCR molecules. Effector cells kept over 97% of their molecules in clones above 20 RNA copies, while naive cells kept under 1% there. Reports indicate spiked Jurkat TCR RNA from one cell could be found among some 980,000 naive cells.

TCRdb reprocessed the PCR reads via MiXCR and lists one record per CDR3 protein. Altogether 100,000 or so distinct CDR3 sequences are present, roughly a third being singletons, with the ten largest covering around 4.2%. Concerning this clonotype: Its target is unknown.

The chain employs TRBV20-1 and TRBJ2-1; 10 positions match TRBD2. The sequence was obtained from a human donor in good health. Some libraries in this study had Jurkat cell RNA spiked in. Specimen: naive CD8+ T cells from blood, with Jurkat cell RNA spiked in. Subset indicated: FACS-sorted CD8+CD4-CCR7+CD45RA+ naive T cells. The DNA of the CDR3 is TGCAGTGCCCCCAGCGGGAGGGCCTACAATGAGCAGTTCTTC. This encodes CSAPSGRAYNEQFF.